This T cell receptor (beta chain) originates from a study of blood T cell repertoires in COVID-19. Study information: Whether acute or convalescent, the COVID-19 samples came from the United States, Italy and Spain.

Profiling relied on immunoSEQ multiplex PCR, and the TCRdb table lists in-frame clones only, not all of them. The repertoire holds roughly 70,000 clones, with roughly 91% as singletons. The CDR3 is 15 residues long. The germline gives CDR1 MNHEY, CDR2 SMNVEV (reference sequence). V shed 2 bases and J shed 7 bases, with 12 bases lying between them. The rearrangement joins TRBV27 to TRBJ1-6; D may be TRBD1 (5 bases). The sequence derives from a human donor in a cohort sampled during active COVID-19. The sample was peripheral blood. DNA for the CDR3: TGTGCCAGCAGTTTAGCGGGACCTCAAAATTCACCCCTCCACTTT. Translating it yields CASSLAGPQNSPLHF.